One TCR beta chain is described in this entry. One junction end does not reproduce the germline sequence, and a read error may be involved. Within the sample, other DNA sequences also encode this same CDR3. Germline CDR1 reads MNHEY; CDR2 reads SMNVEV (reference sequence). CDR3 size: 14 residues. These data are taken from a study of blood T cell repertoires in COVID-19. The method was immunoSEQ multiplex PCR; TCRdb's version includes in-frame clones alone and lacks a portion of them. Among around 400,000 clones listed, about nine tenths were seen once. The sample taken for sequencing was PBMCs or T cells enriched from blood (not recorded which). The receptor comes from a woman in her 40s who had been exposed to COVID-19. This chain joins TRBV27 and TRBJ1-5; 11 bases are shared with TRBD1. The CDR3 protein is CASSWTGGNQPQHF. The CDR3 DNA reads TGTGCCAGCAGTTGGACAGGGGGCAACCAGCCCCAGCATTTT.